The 24 T cell receptor beta chains listed next were all sequenced from one sample in a study of blood T cell repertoires in COVID-19. Generated by immunoSEQ multiplex PCR, the TCRdb table keeps only in-frame clones and is missing some. The sample lists approximately 230,000 clones, around nine tenths occurring once. The source material was peripheral blood. All receptors come from a woman between 35 and 50 years old who had recovered from COVID-19.

The rearrangement joins TRBV12-3 or TRBV12-4 to TRBJ2-2; D gene unclear. The CDR3 covers 13 residues. V was cut by 5 bases and J by 15 bases, with 19 bases left in between. CDR3 nucleotide sequence: TGTGCCAGCAGTCCCCCCTCGTCCCCTTATGTGTTTTTT. Protein sequence: CASSPPSSPYVFF.

This clone appeared a single time. The gene calls are TRBV27 and TRBJ2-3; 7 bases match TRBD1. With 4 bases clipped from V and 1 base from J, the junction kept 8 bases outside the gene matches. Germline assignment: CDR1 MNHEY and CDR2 SMNVEV (reference sequence). CDR3 length equals 16 residues. As DNA, the CDR3 is TGTGCCAGCAGTTCAATGACAGGGTACGGCACAGATACGCAGTATTTT. It yields the protein CASSSMTGYGTDTQYF.

The chain is built from TRBV5-8 and TRBJ2-5; 8 nucleotides agree with TRBD2. In germline, CDR1 is SGHTS, CDR2 YDEGEE. Unmatched junction bases numbered 8, after V lost 0 bases and J lost 7 bases. This CDR3 is 15 amino acids long. The CDR3 nucleotides read TGTGCCAGCAGCTTGGCCGGGACTAGTCTGGGGACCCAGTACTTC. Residues: CASSLAGTSLGTQYF.

The V gene is TRBV19, the J gene TRBJ2-1, with 8 bases lining up with TRBD2. V shed 5 bases, J shed 7 bases, and the junction held 7 bases outside the gene matches. The length of the CDR3 is 14 residues. Looked up from germline, CDR1 is LNHDA and CDR2 is SQIVND (reference sequence). This chain's CDR3 is CASSGGTRFNEQFF. In nucleotides, the CDR3 is TGTGCCAGTAGTGGGGGGACTAGGTTTAATGAGCAGTTCTTC.

The table lists this clone with many counts. J is TRBJ2-2 and V is TRBV19; no reliable D call. The CDR3 sequence is 13 residues long. V lost 2 bases and J lost 4, with 5 bases in between. The germline V gene has CDR1 LNHDA and CDR2 SQIVND (reference sequence). CDR3 loop: CASSIKLTGELFF. CDR3 sequence (DNA): TGTGCCAGTAGTATAAAGCTCACCGGGGAGCTGTTTTTT.

This sequence joins TRBV19 and TRBJ1-5, with D possibly matching TRBD1 (5 bases). The CDR3 sequence is 14 residues long. Germline CDR1 and CDR2: LNHDA and SQIVND (reference sequence). Trimming removed 4 bases at V and 0 bases at J, with 7 bases between. The CDR3 sequence: CASSRGDSNQPQHF. For the CDR3, the DNA is TGTGCCAGTAGTAGGGGGGATAGCAATCAGCCCCAGCATTTT. The variable domain in full, with the rest retrieved from reference TRBV19 and TRBJ1-5, is DGGITQSPKYLFRKEGQNVTLSCEQNLNHDAMYWYRQDPGQGLRLIYYSQIVNDFQKGDIAEGYSVSREKKESFPLTVTSAQKNPTAFYLCASSRGDSNQPQHFGDGTRLSIL.

This clone was seen just once. V gene TRBV28 combines with J gene TRBJ1-6; D not resolved. The germline V gene encodes CDR1 MDHEN and CDR2 SYDVKM. The germline V and J ends were trimmed by 7 bases and 8 bases, with 18 bases remaining between them. This CDR3 is built from 15 residues. CDR3 region: CASKAEVLLDSPLHF. CDR3 DNA: TGTGCCAGCAAGGCAGAGGTCCTATTGGATTCACCCCTCCACTTT. Looking up the rest from reference TRBV28 and TRBJ1-6 gives the full variable domain: DVKVTQSSRYLVKRTGEKVFLECVQDMDHENMFWYRQDPGLGLRLIYFSYDVKMKEKGDIPEGYSVSREKKERFSLILESASTNQTSMYLCASKAEVLLDSPLHFGNGTRLTVT.

The CDR3 loop reads CASSFSSGAYEQYF. The CDR3 DNA reads TGTGCCAGCAGCTTCTCTAGCGGGGCCTACGAGCAGTACTTC. The chain carries TRBV7-2 and TRBJ2-7, with 9 nucleotides matching TRBD2. This CDR3 has 14 residues. Trimming cost V 3 bases and J 2 bases; bases outside gene matches: 2. The germline V gene has CDR1 SGHTA and CDR2 FQGNSA.

This chain joins TRBV18 and TRBJ2-7; TRBD2 might be the D (5 bases). CDR1 and CDR2 (germline): KGHSH, LQKENI. CDR3 length: 15 residues. V was trimmed by 0 bases and J by 1 base, leaving 10 bases between them. CDR3 region: CASSPPAGGSYEQYF. The DNA for the CDR3 is TGTGCCAGCTCACCACCCGCCGGAGGTTCCTACGAGCAGTACTTC.

The CDR3 region is CASSPLFLAGGPQETQYF. The CDR3 coding sequence is TGTGCCAGCAGTCCCCTCTTCCTAGCGGGAGGGCCCCAAGAGACCCAGTACTTC. This rearrangement joins TRBV27 to TRBJ2-5; 12 nucleotides match TRBD2. The CDR3 covers 18 residues. Germline assignment: CDR1 MNHEY and CDR2 SMNVEV (reference sequence). V dropped 5 bases and J dropped 1; count of bases not matched to a gene: 11.

The genes are TRBV3-1 (or the pseudogene TRBV3-2) and TRBJ2-7; the match to TRBD2 covers 7 bases. Germline assignment: CDR1 LGHDT and CDR2 YNNKEL (reference sequence). This CDR3 is 16 amino acids long. With 1 base clipped from V and 3 bases from J, the junction kept 9 bases outside the gene matches. The CDR3 DNA sequence: TGTGCCAGCAGCCAAGTATTTGGGGAGGGACGCTACGAGCAGTACTTC. This codes for CASSQVFGEGRYEQYF.

The genes are TRBV21-1 and TRBJ1-2. TRBV21-1 is a pseudogene segment. The CDR3 is 16 residues long. CDR3 loop: CASSPSEGLLFDGYTF. The CDR3 DNA is TGTGCCAGCAGCCCATCCGAGGGACTATTGTTCGACGGCTACACCTTC.

The rearrangement joins TRBV28 to TRBJ2-3; 7 bases match TRBD2. With 6 bases clipped from V and 5 bases from J, the junction kept 11 bases outside the gene matches. In germline, CDR1 is MDHEN, CDR2 SYDVKM. The CDR3 runs 15 residues. The CDR3 region has the DNA TGTGCCAGCAGGGGAGGGACTGGGGGTTTAGATACGCAGTATTTT. It translates to CASRGGTGGLDTQYF.

This clone was counted a few times. The V gene is TRBV6-4, the J gene TRBJ2-2; D perhaps matches TRBD1 (5 bases). The length of the CDR3 is 14 residues. The V end was cut by 4 bases, the J end by 1 base, with 7 bases between. Germline V gene lookup returns CDR1 MRHNA and CDR2 SNTAGT. The CDR3 is CASSGQGNTGELFF. The CDR3 DNA sequence: TGTGCCAGCAGTGGGCAGGGGAACACCGGGGAGCTGTTTTTT.

V usage is TRBV9 and J usage is TRBJ2-3; 12 bases fit TRBD2. Germline V gives CDR1 SGDLS, CDR2 YYNGEE. The CDR3 is 16 residues long. V gave up 3 bases and J gave up 3 bases; unmatched junction bases: 5. This CDR3 reads CASSAQLAGGTDTQYF. The CDR3 nucleotides read TGTGCCAGCAGCGCGCAACTAGCGGGGGGAACAGATACGCAGTATTTT.

This clone was detected only a few times. The genes are TRBV18 and TRBJ1-1, with D unclear. V shed 2 bases and J shed 8 bases, with 12 bases lying between them. The CDR3 covers 13 residues. CDR1 is KGHSH and CDR2 is LQKENI in the germline V gene. CDR3 protein: CASSPMGLNEAFF. The CDR3 nucleotides read TGTGCCAGCTCACCAATGGGCCTTAACGAAGCTTTCTTT.

The chain links TRBV6-1 to TRBJ2-2, with D possibly being TRBD2 (5 bases). The CDR3 has 13 residues. V was trimmed by 6 bases and J by 5 bases, leaving 10 bases between them. Germline loops: CDR1 MNHNS, CDR2 SASEGT. The CDR3 region is CASRPTGTGELFF. For the CDR3, the DNA is TGTGCCAGCAGACCGACGGGGACCGGGGAGCTGTTTTTT.

The chain uses TRBV19 and TRBJ1-5; D is unclear. Germline V CDR1 and CDR2: LNHDA, SQIVND (reference sequence). V dropped 1 base and J dropped 3 bases, with 7 bases sitting between them. The CDR3 contains 14 residues. CDR3 DNA sequence: TGTGCCAGTAGTATAGTCGGGTTCAATCAGCCCCAGCATTTT. This codes for CASSIVGFNQPQHF.

CDR3 DNA sequence: TGTGCCAGCAGTCTAATAGCCCCCGGGGAGCTGTTTTTT. Amino acid sequence: CASSLIAPGELFF. The V and J genes are TRBV12-3 or TRBV12-4 and TRBJ2-2; D is ambiguous. Trimming removed 5 bases at V and 6 bases at J, with 10 bases between. The CDR3 runs to 13 residues.

The rearrangement links TRBV6-5 to TRBJ2-7; D gene unclear. Germline-derived CDR1 and CDR2 are MNHEY and SVGAGI. The CDR3 contains 12 residues. V was pared by 7 bases and J by 0 bases, with 7 bases between. CDR3 DNA: TGTGCCAGCACGGGTTTCTCCTACGAGCAGTACTTC. Translated, it gives CASTGFSYEQYF.

V and J are TRBV7-8 and TRBJ1-6; 7 bases match TRBD1. The V gene end was trimmed by 6 bases and the J gene end by 11 bases; junction bases not matched to a gene: 1. The CDR3 consists of 11 residues. Germline V gives CDR1 SGHVS, CDR2 FQNEAQ. CDR3 protein: CASSTGAPLHF. The CDR3 bases are TGTGCCAGCAGTACAGGGGCACCCCTCCACTTT. Variable domain in full (rest from reference TRBV7-8 and TRBJ1-6): GAGVSQSPRYKVAKRGQDVALRCDPISGHVSLFWYQQALGQGPEFLTYFQNEAQLDKSGLPSDRFFAERPEGSVSTLKIQRTQQEDSAVYLCASSTGAPLHFGNGTRLTVT.

The rearrangement joins TRBV30 to TRBJ1-2; 9 bases match TRBD1. After removal of 4 bases from V and 4 bases from J, the junction contained 7 bases not matched to a gene. This CDR3 has 14 residues. Germline CDR1 and CDR2: GTSNPN and SVGIG (reference sequence). The CDR3: CAWTRDRATYGYTF. The CDR3 nucleotides read TGTGCCTGGACCAGGGACAGGGCAACCTATGGCTACACCTTC. The variable domain in full, completed from reference TRBV30 and TRBJ1-2, reads SQTIHQWPATLVQPVGSPLSLECTVEGTSNPNLYWYRQAAGRGLQLLFYSVGIGQISSEVPQNLSASRPQDRQFILSSKKLLLSDSGFYLCAWTRDRATYGYTFGSGTRLTVV.

The V gene is TRBV5-4, the J gene TRBJ2-7, with D unresolved. CDR1 SGHNT and CDR2 YYREEE come from the germline V gene (reference sequence). This CDR3 has 13 residues. The germline V and J ends were trimmed by 0 bases and 6 bases, with 10 bases remaining between them. The CDR3, as DNA: TGTGCCAGCAGCTTGGTCCCAGGTGCCGAGCAGTACTTC. Residues: CASSLVPGAEQYF.

The rearrangement joins TRBV9 to TRBJ2-3; TRBD2 matches 9 bases. CDR1 SGDLS and CDR2 YYNGEE come from the germline V gene. The CDR3 covers 15 residues. The ends lost 0 bases at V and 3 bases at J; junction bases unmatched: 2. CDR3: CASSVGREGTDTQYF. DNA of the CDR3: TGTGCCAGCAGCGTAGGGCGGGAGGGGACAGATACGCAGTATTTT.